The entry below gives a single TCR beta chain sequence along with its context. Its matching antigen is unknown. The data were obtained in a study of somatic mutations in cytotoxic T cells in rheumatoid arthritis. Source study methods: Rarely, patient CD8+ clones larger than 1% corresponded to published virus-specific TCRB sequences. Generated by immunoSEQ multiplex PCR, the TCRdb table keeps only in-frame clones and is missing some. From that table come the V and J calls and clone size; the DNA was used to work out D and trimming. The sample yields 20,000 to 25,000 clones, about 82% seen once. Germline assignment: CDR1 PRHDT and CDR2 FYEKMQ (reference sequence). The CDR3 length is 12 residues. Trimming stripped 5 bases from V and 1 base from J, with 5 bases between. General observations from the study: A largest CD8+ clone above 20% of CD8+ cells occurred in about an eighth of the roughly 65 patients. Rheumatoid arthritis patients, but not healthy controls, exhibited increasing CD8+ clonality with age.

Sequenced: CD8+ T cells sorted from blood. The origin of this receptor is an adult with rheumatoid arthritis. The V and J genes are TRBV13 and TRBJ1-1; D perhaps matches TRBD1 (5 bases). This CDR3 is CASSGGNTEAFF. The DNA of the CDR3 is TGTGCCAGCAGCGGGGGGAACACTGAAGCTTTCTTT.